This is a list of T cell receptor beta chains from one sample in a study of shared clonotypes between healthy human individuals. Method: immunoSEQ multiplex PCR; TCRdb's copy keeps in-frame clones and lacks some. The sample yields more than 2 million clones, around 95% seen once. Sequences were obtained from naive CD4+ T cells sorted from blood. These receptors came from a man between 18 and 29 years old in good health. Each CDR3 is given with its conserved first and last residue. Fields, in order: J gene, V gene, clone size, CDR3 protein. Expanded clones are given a class, and other clones once, few, many or no size at all.

j_gene: TRBJ2-1; v_gene: TRBV5-1; abundance: -; CDR3aa: CASSLRLNNEQFF
j_gene: TRBJ2-1; v_gene: TRBV10-2; abundance: -; CDR3aa: CASSEGQGLNEQFF
j_gene: TRBJ1-1; v_gene: TRBV10-3; abundance: -; CDR3aa: CAISDFGAEEAFF
j_gene: TRBJ1-5; v_gene: TRBV6-5; abundance: -; CDR3aa: CASKRDLSNQPQHF
j_gene: TRBJ2-5; v_gene: TRBV11-2; abundance: -; CDR3aa: CASSLVGQKAETQYF
j_gene: TRBJ1-3; v_gene: TRBV5-4; abundance: -; CDR3aa: CASSLDSASGNTIYF
j_gene: TRBJ1-1; v_gene: TRBV7-9; abundance: few; CDR3aa: CASSPRQGMNTEAFF
j_gene: TRBJ2-7; v_gene: TRBV5-1; abundance: -; CDR3aa: CASSLALAGGSYEQYF
j_gene: TRBJ1-1; v_gene: TRBV6-5; abundance: -; CDR3aa: CASSRGQGNTEAFF
j_gene: TRBJ2-1; v_gene: TRBV25-1; abundance: -; CDR3aa: CASSEWASSHEQFF
j_gene: TRBJ1-5; v_gene: TRBV5-6; abundance: -; CDR3aa: CASSLGQGAVYSNQPQHF
j_gene: TRBJ2-5; v_gene: TRBV7-7; abundance: once; CDR3aa: CASSRASGRGVETQYF
j_gene: TRBJ2-7; v_gene: TRBV7-6; abundance: -; CDR3aa: CASSSGLFEQYF
j_gene: TRBJ1-2; v_gene: TRBV6-1; abundance: -; CDR3aa: CASSEQGRSNYGYTF
j_gene: TRBJ2-5; v_gene: TRBV9; abundance: -; CDR3aa: CASSGGGETQYF
j_gene: TRBJ2-5; v_gene: TRBV4-1; abundance: -; CDR3aa: CASSQGPGGLAVPQETQYF
j_gene: TRBJ1-6; v_gene: TRBV7-9; abundance: -; CDR3aa: CASSPVRPGSYNSPLHF
j_gene: TRBJ2-1; v_gene: TRBV6-1; abundance: -; CDR3aa: CASSMGQGGSNEQFF
j_gene: TRBJ1-3; v_gene: TRBV11-3; abundance: -; CDR3aa: CASSLGGSTSSGNTIYF
j_gene: TRBJ1-2; v_gene: TRBV9; abundance: -; CDR3aa: CASSVGRDNYGYTF
j_gene: TRBJ1-1; v_gene: TRBV18; abundance: -; CDR3aa: CASSRTNTEAFF
j_gene: TRBJ2-7; v_gene: TRBV7-2; abundance: -; CDR3aa: CASSIVQGGYSYEQYF
j_gene: TRBJ2-1; v_gene: TRBV19; abundance: -; CDR3aa: CASSIMDSSYNEQFF
j_gene: TRBJ1-2; v_gene: TRBV19; abundance: -; CDR3aa: CASSLSPRYGYTF
j_gene: TRBJ1-2; v_gene: TRBV5-1; abundance: few; CDR3aa: CASSLDPITNYGYTF
j_gene: TRBJ2-2; v_gene: TRBV5-1; abundance: -; CDR3aa: CASSTGFLTNTGELFF
j_gene: TRBJ1-6; v_gene: TRBV6-1; abundance: -; CDR3aa: CASIGTGGNSPLHF
j_gene: TRBJ2-2; v_gene: TRBV7-2; abundance: -; CDR3aa: CASSLAWRGELFF
j_gene: TRBJ2-3; v_gene: TRBV7-6; abundance: -; CDR3aa: CASSLAASGPATDTQYF
j_gene: TRBJ2-6; v_gene: TRBV6-5; abundance: -; CDR3aa: CASSKAGANVLTF
j_gene: TRBJ2-4; v_gene: TRBV5-1; abundance: -; CDR3aa: CASSRGCTHF
j_gene: TRBJ2-7; v_gene: TRBV5-6; abundance: once; CDR3aa: CASSWRNEQYF
j_gene: TRBJ2-2; v_gene: TRBV2; abundance: -; CDR3aa: CASSPGLAGGAGELFF
j_gene: TRBJ1-5; v_gene: TRBV19; abundance: -; CDR3aa: CASSIDGPGNQPQHF
j_gene: TRBJ2-6; v_gene: TRBV13; abundance: -; CDR3aa: CASRGTTANSNVLTF
j_gene: TRBJ2-6; v_gene: TRBV18; abundance: -; CDR3aa: CASSPRQAPGGANVLTF
j_gene: TRBJ1-5; v_gene: TRBV5-6; abundance: -; CDR3aa: CASSKGQGEVNQPQHF
j_gene: TRBJ1-4; v_gene: TRBV30; abundance: -; CDR3aa: CAWSSGGGPEKLFF
j_gene: TRBJ1-6; v_gene: TRBV27; abundance: -; CDR3aa: CASSPGDRDNSPLHF